A selection of T cell receptor beta chains follows, all from one sample in a study of identical twins. TCRdb called the 5' RACE reads again in MiXCR, with one record for every CDR3 protein. Here the sample spans hundreds of thousands of distinct CDR3 sequences, under 8.5% being singletons. These data were also filed under a second study, of yellow fever vaccine responses in identical twins.

The sample was PBMCs. Source of these receptors: a woman aged 18-29 years in good health. Both conserved end residues are trimmed from each CDR3. Fields, in order: J gene, D gene, V gene, CDR3 protein. D genes are given only for firm matches.

j_call: TRBJ2-5; d_call: TRBD2; v_call: TRBV5-1; cdr3_aa: ASSFIAGGSETQN
j_call: TRBJ2-7; d_call: TRBD2; v_call: TRBV4-2; cdr3_aa: ASSPRPTSGRILDEQY
j_call: TRBJ2-4; d_call: .; v_call: TRBV4-1; cdr3_aa: ASSSPGVTKNIQY
j_call: TRBJ2-7; d_call: TRBD1; v_call: TRBV10-3; cdr3_aa: AITSGRGTHEQY
j_call: TRBJ2-1; d_call: TRBD1; v_call: TRBV6-5; cdr3_aa: ASSLRDRGNEQF
j_call: TRBJ2-5; d_call: .; v_call: TRBV19; cdr3_aa: ASRKGGRETQY
j_call: TRBJ2-2; d_call: .; v_call: TRBV15; cdr3_aa: ATSLQSGELF
j_call: TRBJ1-1; d_call: TRBD1; v_call: TRBV5-5; cdr3_aa: ASSSNSQGWNTEAF
j_call: TRBJ1-3; d_call: TRBD1; v_call: TRBV12-3/TRBV12-4; cdr3_aa: ASSLPTGGTGNTIY
j_call: TRBJ2-1; d_call: .; v_call: TRBV6-5; cdr3_aa: ASSWGQGRDEQF
j_call: TRBJ1-1; d_call: .; v_call: TRBV5-5; cdr3_aa: ASSYLGMNTEAF
j_call: TRBJ2-7; d_call: .; v_call: TRBV27; cdr3_aa: ASSLKGNNYEQY
j_call: TRBJ1-4; d_call: .; v_call: TRBV20-1; cdr3_aa: SARDRREQGVRNEKLF
j_call: TRBJ2-1; d_call: TRBD2; v_call: TRBV28; cdr3_aa: ASSTTSGGDYNEQF
j_call: TRBJ2-2; d_call: TRBD1; v_call: TRBV27; cdr3_aa: ASSLRPGGNTGELF
j_call: TRBJ2-7; d_call: TRBD2; v_call: TRBV5-6; cdr3_aa: ASSSRLAGLLEQY
j_call: TRBJ2-1; d_call: .; v_call: TRBV12-5; cdr3_aa: ASEGTGVGEQF
j_call: TRBJ2-1; d_call: .; v_call: TRBV5-1; cdr3_aa: ASSQGTGYEQF
j_call: TRBJ2-1; d_call: TRBD1; v_call: TRBV6-1; cdr3_aa: ASGGAGGGNEQF
j_call: TRBJ2-5; d_call: TRBD2; v_call: TRBV5-1; cdr3_aa: ASSFRTGGTQETQY
j_call: TRBJ2-5; d_call: TRBD1; v_call: TRBV12-3/TRBV12-4; cdr3_aa: ASSIRQGNQGETQY
j_call: TRBJ2-2; d_call: TRBD1; v_call: TRBV12-3/TRBV12-4; cdr3_aa: ASDRANTGELF
j_call: TRBJ1-6; d_call: .; v_call: TRBV27; cdr3_aa: ATGSSSYNSPLH
j_call: TRBJ2-7; d_call: TRBD1; v_call: TRBV25-1; cdr3_aa: ASNLGQGYEQY
j_call: TRBJ2-1; d_call: .; v_call: TRBV28; cdr3_aa: ASRSGAAYNEQF
j_call: TRBJ2-7; d_call: TRBD2; v_call: TRBV3-1; cdr3_aa: ASSQDRLAYYEQY
j_call: TRBJ1-4; d_call: .; v_call: TRBV5-1; cdr3_aa: ASSPGRDRYEKLF
j_call: TRBJ2-5; d_call: .; v_call: TRBV5-1; cdr3_aa: ASSLGGSGGLRETQY
j_call: TRBJ1-1; d_call: .; v_call: TRBV12-3/TRBV12-4; cdr3_aa: ASSGGERRNGAF
j_call: TRBJ2-2; d_call: .; v_call: TRBV7-8; cdr3_aa: ASRPVGVAGELF
j_call: TRBJ2-1; d_call: TRBD2; v_call: TRBV3-1; cdr3_aa: ASSQDLAGGIYNEQF
j_call: TRBJ2-1; d_call: TRBD2; v_call: TRBV5-1; cdr3_aa: ASSLGWGTSEKKLSNEQF
j_call: TRBJ2-1; d_call: .; v_call: TRBV10-2; cdr3_aa: ASLVDSDYNEQF
j_call: TRBJ1-1; d_call: .; v_call: TRBV10-3; cdr3_aa: AISVSGNTEAF
j_call: TRBJ2-3; d_call: .; v_call: TRBV13; cdr3_aa: ASSPSLGGHQDTDTQY
j_call: TRBJ2-7; d_call: TRBD1; v_call: TRBV24-1; cdr3_aa: ATSDSRQGYEQY